What follows are 22 T cell receptor beta chains derived from one specimen sequenced in a study of blood T cell repertoires in COVID-19. Sequencing was performed with immunoSEQ multiplex PCR; in TCRdb, only in-frame clones are kept and a portion is missing. The sample includes 210,000 or so clones, just over 90% of them seen just once. Sequencing used peripheral blood. These receptors all stem from a man aged 30 to 39 with acute or convalescent COVID-19.

CDR3 loop: CASSLTGGTEAFF. DNA of the CDR3: TGTGCCAGCTCCCTCACAGGGGGTACTGAAGCTTTCTTT. The chain links TRBV18 to TRBJ1-1; 8 nucleotides line up with TRBD1. The germline gives CDR1 KGHSH, CDR2 LQKENI. The CDR3 contains 13 residues. Germline trimming cut 6 bases from V and 5 bases from J; bases unmatched to any gene: 5.

This chain uses TRBV18 with TRBJ2-7, with D maybe TRBD1 (7 bases). CDR1 is KGHSH, CDR2 LQKENI, per germline. The CDR3 spans 15 residues. Trimming took off 3 bases at V and 4 bases at J, with 16 bases between the two ends. CDR3 region: CASSPGTEGRYEQYF. The CDR3 DNA follows: TGTGCCAGCTCACCTGGGACAGAGGGGAGGTACGAGCAGTACTTC.

The J gene is TRBJ2-7, the V gene TRBV12-3 or TRBV12-4; tentative D call: TRBD2 (6 bases). The CDR3 loop spans 13 amino acids. V was pared by 6 bases and J by 1 base, with 10 bases between. The CDR3 spells CASSPTSSYEQYF. The CDR3 DNA is TGTGCCAGCAGCCCGACTAGTTCCTACGAGCAGTACTTC.

A single count supports this clone. The chain combines TRBV11-2 with TRBJ1-1; 8 positions match TRBD1. The germline gives CDR1 SGHAT, CDR2 FQNNGV. This CDR3 is 12 amino acids long. V was clipped by 3 bases and J by 6 bases; unmatched bases: 0. CDR3 coding DNA: TGTGCCAGCAGCTTGACAGGGGCTGAAGCTTTCTTT. Residues: CASSLTGAEAFF.

This clone is a singleton in its sample. This chain joins TRBV6-5 and TRBJ2-1, with TRBD2 identical over 10 bases. Germline-derived CDR1 and CDR2 are MNHEY and SVGAGI. The CDR3 extends over 13 amino acids. V shed 7 bases, J shed 8 bases, and the junction held 5 bases outside the gene matches. This chain's CDR3 is CASKASGGDEQFF. CDR3 bases: TGTGCCAGCAAGGCTAGCGGGGGTGATGAGCAGTTCTTC.

This clone was detected once. The chain joins TRBV5-1 to TRBJ2-3; D is perhaps TRBD2 (5 bases). Between the trimmed V and J ends, which lost 4 bases and 2 bases, there was a span of 11 bases. The germline gives CDR1 SGHRS, CDR2 YFSETQ. This CDR3 spans 14 amino acids. CDR3 DNA: TGCGCCAGCAGCCCGACTACAGTCACAGATACGCAGTATTTT. Residues: CASSPTTVTDTQYF.

This rearrangement joins TRBV4-1 to TRBJ1-5; tentatively, D is TRBD1 (5 bases). V was trimmed by 6 bases and J by 4 bases, leaving 16 bases between them. CDR3 length: 15 residues. CDR1 MGHRA and CDR2 YSYEKL come from the germline V gene. The CDR3 nucleotides read TGCGCCAGCAGTCTTACCGGGACTGTTAATCAGCCCCAGCATTTT. It specifies CASSLTGTVNQPQHF.

The chain combines TRBV10-1 with TRBJ2-1, with 8 bases identical to TRBD1. V shed 5 bases, J shed 9 bases, and the junction held 6 bases outside the gene matches. CDR1 and CDR2 (germline): WNHNN, SYGVQD (reference sequence). This CDR3 has 13 residues. This chain's CDR3 is CASSRDRHGEQFF. CDR3 bases: TGCGCCAGCAGTCGGGACAGGCACGGTGAGCAGTTCTTC.

This chain joins TRBV7-9 and TRBJ1-6; D gene uncertain. Germline CDR1 SEHNR, CDR2 FQNEAQ (reference sequence). The CDR3 is made up of 14 amino acids. Between the trimmed V and J ends, which lost 3 bases and 9 bases, there was a span of 12 bases. CDR3 region: CASSFHVGGSPLHF. As DNA, the CDR3 is TGTGCCAGCAGCTTTCATGTCGGCGGTTCACCCCTCCACTTT.

The chain links TRBV19 to TRBJ2-7; 14 bases fit TRBD2. CDR1 is LNHDA and CDR2 is SQIVND in the germline V gene (reference sequence). This CDR3 spans 16 amino acids. The J segment lost 7 bases and the V segment lost 5 bases, leaving 10 bases of the junction unmatched. The CDR3 protein is CASSPRTSGGSREQYF. The DNA of the CDR3 is TGTGCCAGTAGTCCCCGGACTAGCGGGGGGTCGAGGGAGCAGTACTTC.

The V and J genes are TRBV27 and TRBJ2-1; the D gene is possibly TRBD1 (6 bases). Per the germline V gene, CDR1 is MNHEY and CDR2 is SMNVEV (reference sequence). The CDR3 totals 15 residues. The V end lost 4 bases, the J end lost 0 bases, and 10 bases lay between the germline ends. The CDR3 region has the DNA TGTGCCAGCAGTTCTCAGGGGCACTCCTACAATGAGCAGTTCTTC. It specifies CASSSQGHSYNEQFF.

The chain uses TRBV19 and TRBJ2-7; 8 bases align to TRBD2. CDR1 and CDR2 from the germline V gene are LNHDA and SQIVND (reference sequence). CDR3 length equals 15 residues. The V segment lost 5 bases and the J segment 2 bases; nucleotides outside the gene matches: 8. CDR3 DNA sequence: TGTGCCAGTAGTCAGGGTAGCGGGGCGCCCTACGAGCAGTACTTC. This gives the protein CASSQGSGAPYEQYF. The full variable domain, completed using reference TRBV19 and TRBJ2-7, is DGGITQSPKYLFRKEGQNVTLSCEQNLNHDAMYWYRQDPGQGLRLIYYSQIVNDFQKGDIAEGYSVSREKKESFPLTVTSAQKNPTAFYLCASSQGSGAPYEQYFGPGTRLTVT.

The CDR3 nucleotides are TGTGCCAGTACCGCGGCGGGAGCAGGGGAGCAGTACTTC. It encodes CASTAAGAGEQYF. The chain employs TRBV19 and TRBJ2-7, with 7 positions matching TRBD2. There are 13 residues in the CDR3. CDR1 and CDR2 from the germline V gene are LNHDA and SQIVND (reference sequence). Trimming removed 7 bases from V and 7 bases from J; junction bases left unmatched: 10.

The genes are TRBV12-3 or TRBV12-4 and TRBJ1-5, with D possibly TRBD1 on 6 matching bases. Deletions cut 6 bases from V and 4 bases from J, with 10 bases between. The CDR3 consists of 13 residues. CDR3 residues: CASSPTGNQPQHF. The CDR3 nucleotides are TGTGCCAGCAGCCCCACAGGGAATCAGCCCCAGCATTTT.

The chain has TRBV5-4 and TRBJ2-5; 7 nucleotides match TRBD1. CDR3 size: 15 residues. Germline V lookup: CDR1 SGHNT, CDR2 YYREEE (reference sequence). With V trimmed by 0 bases and J by 4 bases, 6 bases remained unmatched. CDR3 nucleotides: TGTGCCAGCAGCTTGGACTCCCGACAGGGAGAGACCCAGTACTTC. As protein: CASSLDSRQGETQYF. The full variable domain, in which reference TRBV5-4 and TRBJ2-5 provide the parts outside the CDR3, is ETGVTQSPTHLIKTRGQQVTLRCSSQSGHNTVSWYQQALGQGPQFIFQYYREEENGRGNFPPRFSGLQFPNYSSELNVNALELDDSALYLCASSLDSRQGETQYFGPGTRLLVL.

The gene calls are TRBV6-1 and TRBJ2-2; D gene uncertain. The CDR3 contains 15 residues. Germline V gene data show CDR1 as MNHNS and CDR2 as SASEGT. The V end was cut by 0 bases, the J end by 0 bases, with 5 bases between. The CDR3 region has the DNA TGTGCCAGCAGTGAAGCGGCAGCGAACACCGGGGAGCTGTTTTTT. It yields the protein CASSEAAANTGELFF.

The chain couples TRBV28 to TRBJ2-4, with TRBD1 matching over 9 bases. CDR1 is MDHEN and CDR2 is SYDVKM in the germline V gene. This CDR3 is 15 amino acids long. Unmatched junction bases numbered 4, after V lost 3 bases and J lost 4 bases. CDR3 protein: CASSFTGGLKNIQYF. CDR3 coding DNA: TGTGCCAGCAGTTTCACAGGGGGCTTGAAAAACATTCAGTACTTC.

The chain combines TRBV7-9 with TRBJ2-5, with D perhaps TRBD2 (5 bases). Germline-derived CDR1 and CDR2 are SEHNR and FQNEAQ (reference sequence). This CDR3 comprises 15 residues. V dropped 7 bases and J dropped 5 bases, with 20 bases sitting between them. Written as DNA, the CDR3 is TGTGCCAGCACCCCGAGCTCGGGGTTGGGGGAGACCCAGTACTTC. Translated: CASTPSSGLGETQYF.

This sequence joins TRBV15 and TRBJ1-2, with TRBD1 matching 10 bases. The length of the CDR3 is 15 residues. V dropped 1 base and J dropped 7; count of bases not matched to a gene: 6. Looked up from germline, CDR1 is LNHNV and CDR2 is YYDKDF (reference sequence). CDR3: CATSRGGQGQGGYTF. The CDR3 coding sequence is TGTGCCACCAGCAGAGGGGGACAGGGGCAGGGTGGCTACACCTTC.

V gene TRBV4-1 combines with J gene TRBJ1-1; no clear D. Germline V lookup: CDR1 MGHRA, CDR2 YSYEKL. Between the trimmed V and J ends, which lost 5 bases and 1 base, there was a span of 11 bases. This CDR3 region has 14 residues. The CDR3 DNA reads TGCGCCAGCAGCTTATCAGGAGGGAACACTGAAGCTTTCTTT. Amino acids: CASSLSGGNTEAFF.

The chain employs TRBV27 and TRBJ1-1; D is unresolved. The length of the CDR3 is 14 residues. Trimming stripped 3 bases from V and 8 bases from J, with 16 bases between. Germline CDR1 and CDR2: MNHEY and SMNVEV (reference sequence). CDR3 coding DNA: TGTGCCAGCAGTTTTCTGACCCCGACATCCGAAGCTTTCTTT. Protein sequence: CASSFLTPTSEAFF.

The gene calls are TRBV6-5 and TRBJ2-3; the match to TRBD2 covers 7 bases. Trimming took 11 bases from V and 0 from J; bases not matched to a gene: 8. This CDR3 contains 14 residues. Germline loops: CDR1 MNHEY, CDR2 SVGAGI. CDR3 loop: CASKRGESTDTQYF. The CDR3, as DNA: TGTGCCTCAAAGCGGGGCGAGAGCACAGATACGCAGTATTTT.